This TCR beta chain stems from a study of T cell responses to AZD1222 COVID-19 vaccine. The CDR3 length is 15 residues. V lost 4 bases to trimming and J lost 5 bases, with 16 bases between them. Germline V gene data show CDR1 as SGHRS and CDR2 as YFSETQ. General study results and limits: Spike-specific TCRs gained breadth and depth after people received two AZD1222 doses. The donor group comprised mostly white British people and more females; the analysis possibly underestimated clonal diversity.

Sequencing used immunoSEQ multiplex PCR; TCRdb keeps in-frame clones, though not all of them. The table lists 40,000 to 45,000 clones, 80% of them singletons. As concerns this clone: The antigen is undetermined.

The receptor was derived from an adult who received the MenACWY meningococcal vaccine as a control. This rearrangement joins TRBV5-1 to TRBJ2-1, with D possibly TRBD2 on 6 matching bases. This sample comprised peripheral blood, obtained 28 days after the second dose of the MenACWY control vaccine. The CDR3 reads CASSLRLEGNNEQFF. The CDR3 region has the DNA TGCGCCAGCAGCCTTCGACTGGAGGGTAACAATGAGCAGTTCTTC.